The TCR beta chain described here comes from a study of T cell changes during pregnancy in multiple sclerosis. This CDR3 has 14 amino acids. Trimming took 2 bases from V and 1 from J, leaving 6 bases between them. In germline, CDR1 is MDHEN, CDR2 SYDVKM. The assay was immunoSEQ multiplex PCR, and TCRdb's table has in-frame clones only and misses some. This sample carries over 70,000 clones, more than 85% of them seen once, and the ten largest clones take 1.6%. The clonotype comes from a female donor in good health, enrolled as a control in a pregnancy study. The material sequenced was peripheral blood, taken in the first trimester of pregnancy. J is TRBJ1-5 and V is TRBV28; D unclear. CDR3: CASSLEFSNQPQHF. The DNA of the CDR3 is TGTGCCAGCAGTTTAGAGTTCAGCAATCAGCCCCAGCATTTT.